The 15 T cell receptor beta chains below all came from one sample that was sequenced in a study of blood T cell repertoires in COVID-19. Profiling relied on immunoSEQ multiplex PCR, and the TCRdb table lists in-frame clones only, not all of them. Found here are about 380,000 clones, 85% of them singletons; the top ten hold about 3.6%. The sample taken for sequencing was peripheral blood. The receptors originated from a young woman with acute or convalescent COVID-19.

The rearrangement joins TRBV7-9 to TRBJ1-3; D is uncertain. V was shortened by 4 bases and J by 2 bases, with 15 bases between the two germline ends. Germline V gene sequence: CDR1 SEHNR, CDR2 FQNEAQ (reference sequence). This CDR3 is 16 amino acids long. CDR3 sequence reads: CASSSEQLLTGNTIYF. Written as DNA, the CDR3 is TGTGCCAGCAGCTCGGAACAGTTATTAACTGGAAACACCATATATTTT.

V is TRBV11-2 and J is TRBJ2-3; D is perhaps TRBD1 (6 bases). Germline lookup yields CDR1 SGHAT and CDR2 FQNNGV. The V end lost 4 bases, the J end lost 1 base, and 15 bases lay between the germline ends. There are 16 residues in the CDR3. This chain's CDR3 is CASSWSWRTGTDTQYF. The DNA of the CDR3 is TGTGCCAGCAGCTGGAGTTGGAGGACAGGCACAGATACGCAGTATTTT.

This sequence joins TRBV7-9 and TRBJ1-5; 12 bases fit TRBD1. With V trimmed by 5 bases and J by 6 bases, 5 bases remained unmatched. This CDR3 is built from 15 residues. The germline CDR1 and CDR2 sequences are SEHNR and FQNEAQ (reference sequence). As DNA, the CDR3 is TGTGCCAGCAGCATCGGGACAGGGGGCATTCAGCCCCAGCATTTT. It specifies CASSIGTGGIQPQHF.

This sequence joins TRBV28 and TRBJ2-3; 9 bases line up with TRBD1. J was trimmed by 6 bases and V by 5 bases; bases with no gene match: 12. CDR3 size: 16 residues. Germline CDR1 reads MDHEN; CDR2 reads SYDVKM. The DNA for the CDR3 is TGTGCCAGCAGTGCCTCCGGGACAGGGAATAGGGATACGCAGTATTTT. As protein: CASSASGTGNRDTQYF.

The chain links TRBV13 to TRBJ1-1; D remains ambiguous. V shed 4 bases and J shed 4 bases, with 25 bases lying between them. This CDR3 is built from 18 residues. CDR1 is PRHDT, CDR2 FYEKMQ, per germline (reference sequence). The CDR3 loop is CASSSWTHQVMVATEAFF. In DNA form, the CDR3 reads TGTGCCAGCAGCTCCTGGACTCACCAAGTCATGGTAGCCACTGAAGCTTTCTTT.

This clone occurred a few times. The genes are TRBV3-1 (or the pseudogene TRBV3-2) and TRBJ1-5; 9 bases are shared with TRBD1. From germline, CDR1 is LGHDT and CDR2 YNNKEL (reference sequence). The CDR3 contains 16 residues. The V and J ends lost 6 bases and 3 bases, in that order; junction bases with no gene match: 9. CDR3 in DNA: TGTGCCAGCAGTCACGGGACAGGGACGGCCAATCAGCCCCAGCATTTT. Encoded protein: CASSHGTGTANQPQHF.

There are a few counts of this clone. V usage is TRBV7-2 and J usage is TRBJ1-5; a weak D match, TRBD1 (5 bases). CDR3 length: 13 residues. Germline lookup yields CDR1 SGHTA and CDR2 FQGNSA. V dropped 4 bases and J dropped 4 bases, with 8 bases sitting between them. CDR3 sequence (DNA): TGTGCCAGCAGCTCCTACAGGAATCAGCCCCAGCATTTT. Translation: CASSSYRNQPQHF.

The V and J genes are TRBV12-3 or TRBV12-4 and TRBJ2-7; 7 bases line up with TRBD2. The CDR3 sequence is 13 residues long. J gave up 3 bases and V 5 bases, and 4 bases lay outside the gene matches. The CDR3 bases are TGTGCCAGCAGTCCGCTAGCGGACTACGAGCAGTACTTC. It specifies CASSPLADYEQYF.

The chain couples TRBV6-5 to TRBJ1-1; D possibly corresponds to TRBD1 (5 bases). Trimming cost V 6 bases and J 1 base, with 12 bases left between them. The CDR3 spans 14 residues. Germline CDR1 is MNHEY and CDR2 is SVGAGI. The DNA for the CDR3 is TGTGCCAGCAGCCTTAGGGGTCGGAACACTGAAGCTTTCTTT. Amino acids: CASSLRGRNTEAFF.

The chain carries TRBV6-5 and TRBJ2-7, with 9 bases lining up with TRBD1. Germline V gene lookup returns CDR1 MNHEY and CDR2 SVGAGI. This CDR3 is 14 amino acids long. V lost 6 bases and J lost 5; bases outside the gene matches: 8. CDR3 sequence reads: CASRDRGELDEQYF. In nucleotides, the CDR3 is TGTGCCAGCAGGGACAGGGGAGAGCTGGACGAGCAGTACTTC.

V usage is TRBV24-1 and J usage is TRBJ2-7, with 12 bases lining up with TRBD2. This CDR3 comprises 15 residues. With 1 base clipped from V and 4 bases from J, the junction kept 1 base outside the gene matches. Germline CDR1 is KGHDR and CDR2 is SFDVKD. The CDR3 region is CATSDFTSGRYEQYF. CDR3 nucleotides: TGTGCCACCAGTGATTTTACTAGCGGGAGGTACGAGCAGTACTTC.

The chain joins TRBV5-6 to TRBJ2-7; possible D gene TRBD2, 5 bases. Germline values: CDR1 SGHDT, CDR2 YYEEEE. Trimming cost V 0 bases and J 3 bases, with 16 bases left between them. CDR3 length: 16 residues. CDR3 coding DNA: TGTGCCAGCAGCTTGGGACTAAGGTACTCAAACTACGAGCAGTACTTC. Translating gives CASSLGLRYSNYEQYF.

The chain uses TRBV28 and TRBJ2-7; 10 bases are shared with TRBD1. The ends lost 7 bases at V and 3 bases at J; junction bases unmatched: 6. Germline V gene sequence: CDR1 MDHEN, CDR2 SYDVKM. The CDR3 contains 14 residues. CDR3 sequence reads: CASTPRDRGYEQYF. In DNA form, the CDR3 reads TGTGCCAGCACCCCTCGGGACAGGGGCTACGAGCAGTACTTC.

The chain couples TRBV5-5 to TRBJ2-2; no reliable D call. V lost 3 bases and J 6 bases, leaving 15 bases between the germline ends. Germline V CDR1 and CDR2: SGHKS, YYEKEE (reference sequence). The CDR3 contains 15 residues. The CDR3 coding sequence is TGTGCCAGCAGCTCAATACCTCAAGAGGCCGGGGAGCTGTTTTTT. Protein product: CASSSIPQEAGELFF.

The chain couples TRBV24-1 to TRBJ1-5; TRBD1 might be the D (6 bases). The CDR3 is 15 amino acids. The germline CDR1 and CDR2 sequences are KGHDR and SFDVKD. V lost 9 bases to trimming and J lost 2 bases, with 16 bases between them. CDR3 protein: CATPAIGGGNQPQHF. CDR3 DNA sequence: TGTGCCACCCCAGCCATAGGGGGAGGCAATCAGCCCCAGCATTTT.